The rows below give T cell receptor beta chains drawn from one sample of a study of shared clonotypes between healthy human individuals. Clones were sequenced by immunoSEQ multiplex PCR, and TCRdb holds only the in-frame ones, with some missing. This sample has around 510,000 clones; around 77% occur once, and the top ten carry around 12%. Sample: PBMCs. These TCRs come from a middle-aged woman in good health. Some clones in this sample may be carry-over from other donors' samples. The CDR3 runs from the conserved cysteine through the conserved F or W. The D gene is left open where the match is weak. Size tells how often a clone was seen (once, few, many) or the class of an expanded clone, and some rows leave it out.

>-|TRBV27|13|TRBJ2-5|-
CASRALPQETQYF
TGTGCCAGCAGGGCCCTCCCCCAAGAGACCCAGTACTTC
>-|TRBV7-2|13|TRBJ2-3|-
CASSLVHADTQYF
TGTGCCAGCAGCTTAGTTCACGCAGATACGCAGTATTTT
>-|TRBV19|16|TRBJ2-1|TRBD2
CATSPRTSGGYNEQFF
TGTGCCACCTCCCCCCGGACTAGCGGGGGTTACAATGAGCAGTTCTTC
>-|TRBV7-9|14|TRBJ1-3|TRBD1
CAVTGTFSGNTIYF
TGTGCGGTGACAGGGACCTTCTCTGGAAACACCATATATTTT
>many|TRBV27|15|TRBJ2-1|-
CASRGLPGSYNEQFF
TGTGCCAGCAGGGGATTGCCCGGCTCCTACAATGAGCAGTTCTTC
>-|TRBV7-8|16|TRBJ2-2|TRBD2
CASSLAVSGIAGELFF
TGTGCCAGCAGCTTAGCAGTTAGCGGGATCGCCGGGGAGCTGTTTTTT
>once|TRBV19|13|TRBJ1-1|-
CASRGTLNTEAFF
TGTGCCAGTAGAGGGACACTGAACACTGAAGCTTTCTTT
>-|TRBV18|13|TRBJ1-5|-
CASSLDRNQPQHF
TGTGCCAGCTCACTTGACAGGAATCAGCCCCAGCATTTT
>-|TRBV28|16|TRBJ1-1|TRBD1
CASRNPGQGWDTEAFF
TGTGCCAGCAGAAATCCGGGACAGGGGTGGGACACTGAAGCTTTCTTT
>-|TRBV7-8|15|TRBJ1-5|-
CASSTSGLSNQPQHF
TGTGCCAGCAGCACCTCGGGACTGAGCAATCAGCCCCAGCATTTT
>-|TRBV21-1|18|TRBJ1-5|-
CASSPPEDRGPRDQPQHF
TGTGCCAGCAGCCCTCCAGAGGACAGGGGGCCCCGGGATCAGCCCCAGCATTTT
>-|TRBV2|16|TRBJ2-2|-
CASSRGQRPNTGELFF
TGTGCCAGCAGTCGAGGGCAGCGGCCGAACACCGGGGAGCTGTTTTTT
>-|TRBV28|17|TRBJ2-5|-
CASSLETREGGKETQYF
TGTGCCAGCAGTTTAGAAACTCGGGAAGGAGGGAAAGAGACCCAGTACTTC
>-|TRBV10-3|15|TRBJ2-7|-
CAISESRDARREQYF
TGTGCCATCAGTGAGTCCCGGGATGCCCGTCGGGAGCAGTACTTC
>-|TRBV5-1|14|TRBJ1-1|-
CASSLTTWTAEAFF
TGCGCCAGCAGCTTAACGACCTGGACGGCTGAAGCTTTCTTT
>-|TRBV5-1|17|TRBJ2-7|TRBD2
CASSLNLEPSGRGEQYF
TGCGCCAGCAGCCTTAACCTAGAACCTAGCGGTCGAGGAGAGCAGTACTTC
>many|TRBV30|15|TRBJ1-6|TRBD1
CAWIQGARNNSPLHF
TGTGCCTGGATTCAGGGGGCGAGGAATAATTCACCCCTCCACTTT
>few|TRBV6-6|15|TRBJ2-1|TRBD2
CASSLERETYNEQFF
TGTGCCAGCAGTCTCGAGCGGGAAACCTACAATGAGCAGTTCTTC
>once|TRBV5-6|14|TRBJ2-5|TRBD2
CASSLIAGAETQYF
TGTGCCAGCAGCCTCATAGCGGGAGCAGAGACCCAGTACTTC
>-|TRBV7-3|17|TRBJ2-1|TRBD2
CASSLRGRTGLGYEQFF
TGTGCCAGCAGCTTAAGGGGCCGGACGGGACTAGGTTATGAGCAGTTCTTC
>-|TRBV30|14|TRBJ2-2|-
CAWTGLLRGGELFF
TGTGCCTGGACAGGACTCCTCCGGGGCGGGGAGCTGTTTTTT
>-|TRBV6-5|13|TRBJ2-7|TRBD2
CATLNGRPCEQYF
TGTGCCACCCTTAACGGGAGGCCATGCGAGCAGTACTTC
>once|TRBV29-1|14|TRBJ2-7|TRBD1
CSVALTGARYEQYF
TGCAGCGTTGCTCTGACAGGGGCGAGGTACGAGCAGTACTTC
>-|TRBV19|15|TRBJ2-7|TRBD2
CASSILAGGPKEQYF
TGTGCCAGTAGTATCCTGGCGGGAGGGCCGAAAGAGCAGTACTTC
>-|TRBV6-1|16|TRBJ2-1|TRBD1
CASSATLGQGHNEQFF
TGTGCCAGCAGTGCCACTTTGGGACAGGGGCACAATGAGCAGTTCTTC
>-|TRBV7-8|17|TRBJ2-7|TRBD1
CASSLASGTGTPYEQYF
TGTGCCAGCAGCTTAGCCTCCGGGACAGGGACCCCCTACGAGCAGTACTTC
>few|TRBV10-3|12|TRBJ1-1|-
CATQKEGTEAFF
TGTGCCACCCAGAAAGAGGGCACTGAAGCTTTCTTT
>-|TRBV10-3|15|TRBJ2-2|TRBD2
CAIGGLGSLAGELFF
TGTGCCATCGGGGGACTAGGGTCTCTGGCCGGGGAGCTGTTTTTT
>-|TRBV28|15|TRBJ2-3|TRBD2
CASSSGGSRTDTQYF
TGTGCCAGCAGTTCCGGCGGGAGTAGGACAGATACGCAGTATTTT
>-|TRBV29-1|14|TRBJ2-4|-
CSARAEVPKNIQYF
TGCAGCGCCCGGGCCGAGGTTCCCAAAAACATTCAGTACTTC
>few|TRBV6-1|15|TRBJ2-1|TRBD2
CASSAGTSGSSGQFF
TGTGCCAGCAGTGCCGGGACTAGCGGGAGTAGTGGGCAGTTCTTC
>-|TRBV5-1|16|TRBJ2-1|TRBD2
CASSLDGTSGYNEQFF
TGCGCCAGCAGCTTGGACGGGACTAGCGGCTACAATGAGCAGTTCTTC
>-|TRBV5-1|16|TRBJ2-7|-
CASSLTIRQEAYEQYF
TGCGCCAGCAGCTTGACTATCCGACAGGAGGCCTACGAGCAGTACTTC
>-|TRBV2|11|TRBJ2-7|-
CASSTDGEQYF
TGTGCCAGCAGTACAGACGGCGAGCAGTACTTC
>-|TRBV18|13|TRBJ2-2|-
CASSPPLAGELFF
TGTGCCAGCTCACCCCCACTAGCCGGGGAGCTGTTTTTT
>-|TRBV14|15|TRBJ2-7|TRBD1
CASSQGHRGLFEQYF
TGTGCCAGCAGCCAAGGGCACAGGGGGCTTTTCGAGCAGTACTTC
>-|TRBV10-2|13|TRBJ1-5|-
CASSESPDQPQHF
TGCGCCAGCAGTGAGTCGCCCGATCAGCCCCAGCATTTT
>-|TRBV18|14|TRBJ2-3|-
CASSPTRETDTQYF
TGTGCCAGCTCACCAACCAGGGAGACAGATACGCAGTATTTT
>few|TRBV5-1|14|TRBJ2-7|-
CASSSNQVTYEQYF
TGCGCCAGCAGCTCAAATCAGGTAACCTACGAGCAGTACTTC
>-|TRBV29-1|13|TRBJ2-1|-
CSGIGQRYNEQFF
TGCAGCGGTATAGGACAGAGATACAATGAGCAGTTCTTC
>few|TRBV19|13|TRBJ1-1|-
CASYGLWNTEAFF
TGTGCCAGTTACGGCCTTTGGAACACTGAAGCTTTCTTT
>few|TRBV29-1|14|TRBJ1-1|TRBD1
CSVNLGQGLGEAFF
TGCAGCGTAAACCTCGGACAGGGGTTGGGTGAAGCTTTCTTT
>-|TRBV4-2|18|TRBJ2-5|TRBD1
CASSPTPGQGGRRETQYF
TGTGCCAGCAGCCCCACTCCGGGACAGGGAGGGCGTAGAGAGACCCAGTACTTC
>-|TRBV6-6|15|TRBJ1-2|-
CASSPGEALHYGYTF
TGTGCCAGCAGTCCCGGGGAGGCCCTCCACTATGGCTACACCTTC
>-|TRBV7-6|13|TRBJ2-5|-
CASSWTGQETQYF
TGTGCCAGCAGTTGGACGGGTCAAGAGACCCAGTACTTC
>-|TRBV5-4|15|TRBJ2-3|TRBD2
CASSLAGGLGDTQYF
TGTGCCAGCAGCTTGGCCGGGGGACTAGGGGATACGCAGTATTTT
>-|TRBV6-1|14|TRBJ1-2|-
CASSPGTPADGYTF
TGTGCCAGCAGTCCCGGGACTCCAGCAGATGGCTACACCTTC
>-|TRBV18|15|TRBJ2-3|TRBD2
CASSALAGGADTQYF
TGTGCCAGCTCAGCCCTAGCGGGAGGGGCAGATACGCAGTATTTT
>once|TRBV28|14|TRBJ1-3|-
CASSPPRGGNTIYF
TGTGCCAGCAGTCCCCCGCGGGGGGGAAACACCATATATTTT